A selection of T cell receptor beta chains follows, all from one sample in a study of control samples from healthy donors and cancer patients. Sequencing used immunoSEQ multiplex PCR; TCRdb keeps in-frame clones, though not all of them. The top ten clones hold 1.5% to 2% of a sample with over 30,000 clones, more than 85% of them seen once. The sample consisted of PBMCs. The receptors were sampled from a woman between 40 and 50 years old with lung cancer. CDR3s include the opening cysteine and the closing phenylalanine or tryptophan. Fields, in order: clone size, J gene, D gene, V gene, CDR3 protein, CDR3 DNA. D genes are given only for firm matches. Size tells how often a clone was seen (once, few, many) or the class of an expanded clone, and some rows leave it out.

. | TRBJ2-2 | . | TRBV6-4 | CASSDRDTGELFF | TGTGCCAGCAGTGACAGGGACACCGGGGAGCTGTTTTTT
. | TRBJ2-5 | . | TRBV4-1 | CASSQRAGVTETQYF | TGCGCCAGCAGCCAAAGGGCTGGGGTTACGGAGACCCAGTACTTC
. | TRBJ1-5 | TRBD1 | TRBV4-2 | CASSPEGTGYQPQHF | TGTGCCAGCAGCCCAGAAGGGACAGGGTATCAGCCCCAGCATTTT
few | TRBJ1-1 | TRBD1 | TRBV29-1 | CSVESGGNTEAFF | TGCAGCGTTGAATCAGGGGGGAACACTGAAGCTTTCTTT
. | TRBJ2-1 | . | TRBV27 | CASSFYGTRQFYNEQFF | TGTGCCAGCAGTTTTTACGGGACTCGTCAATTCTACAATGAGCAGTTCTTC
. | TRBJ2-7 | TRBD2 | TRBV28 | CASSLGLAGEQYF | TGTGCCAGCAGTTTGGGACTAGCTGGGGAGCAGTACTTC
. | TRBJ2-1 | . | TRBV2 | CAKTGIANEGQFF | TGTGCCAAGACAGGAATAGCTAATGAAGGGCAGTTCTTC
. | TRBJ2-1 | TRBD2 | TRBV6-4 | CASSDGTSGGNEQFF | TGTGCCAGCAGTGACGGGACTAGCGGGGGCAATGAGCAGTTCTTC
. | TRBJ2-3 | TRBD2 | TRBV5-6 | CAGSLPGGYTDTQYF | TGTGCCGGCAGCTTGCCGGGGGGGTACACAGATACGCAGTATTTT
. | TRBJ2-2 | . | TRBV11-3 | CASSPDQGWNSGELFF | TGTGCCAGCAGCCCTGACCAGGGATGGAACTCCGGGGAGCTGTTTTTT
once | TRBJ1-1 | . | TRBV28 | CASSGQTTEAFF | TGTGCCAGCAGCGGACAAACCACTGAAGCTTTCTTT
once | TRBJ2-5 | . | TRBV7-7 | CASSPRDQIGETQYF | TGTGCCAGCAGCCCGAGGGACCAAATAGGGGAGACCCAGTACTTC
. | TRBJ2-3 | . | TRBV9 | CASSEGAGPTDTQYF | TGTGCCAGCAGCGAGGGAGCAGGGCCCACAGATACGCAGTATTTT
. | TRBJ2-7 | TRBD1 | TRBV10-3 | CAISDRGPNEQYF | TGTGCCATCTCGGACAGGGGGCCCAACGAGCAGTACTTC
. | TRBJ2-1 | . | TRBV7-8 | CASSSRLEGDSYNEQFF | TGTGCCAGCAGCTCCCGGCTGGAGGGCGACTCCTACAATGAGCAGTTCTTC
. | TRBJ2-7 | . | TRBV28 | CASSPQWRQYF | TGTGCCAGCAGTCCTCAGTGGAGGCAGTACTTC
. | TRBJ1-2 | . | TRBV3-1/TRBV3-2 | CASSQERGSSYGYTF | TGTGCCAGCAGCCAAGAACGGGGATCGAGCTATGGCTACACCTTC
. | TRBJ1-1 | TRBD1 | TRBV24-1 | CATSDSGGLNTEAFF | TGTGCCACCAGTGATTCAGGGGGCCTGAACACTGAAGCTTTCTTT
. | TRBJ1-1 | . | TRBV6-4 | CASSDSNKGDTEAFF | TGTGCCAGCAGTGACTCGAATAAGGGTGACACTGAAGCTTTCTTT
. | TRBJ2-7 | . | TRBV5-6 | CASSHTGRYEQYF | TGTGCCAGCAGCCATACAGGGCGGTACGAGCAGTACTTC
. | TRBJ2-3 | . | TRBV11-2 | CASSPRTARSTDTQYF | TGTGCCAGCAGCCCCCGAACAGCAAGGAGCACAGATACGCAGTATTTT
. | TRBJ1-2 | . | TRBV10-1 | CASIEGGYGYTF | TGCGCCAGCATTGAGGGTGGCTATGGCTACACCTTC
. | TRBJ2-3 | TRBD2 | TRBV28 | CASSFGRVGFGDTQYF | TGTGCCAGCAGTTTTGGGAGGGTGGGTTTTGGAGATACGCAGTATTTT
. | TRBJ2-5 | TRBD2 | TRBV5-5 | CASSLGSGEETQYF | TGTGCCAGCAGCTTGGGGAGCGGGGAAGAGACCCAGTACTTC
. | TRBJ2-5 | . | TRBV7-9 | CASSYADGYQETQYF | TGTGCCAGCAGTTATGCCGACGGATACCAAGAGACCCAGTACTTC
once | TRBJ1-2 | . | TRBV6-1 | CASSEALAANYGYTF | TGTGCCAGCAGTGAAGCGCTGGCAGCTAACTATGGCTACACCTTC
. | TRBJ1-1 | TRBD1 | TRBV27 | CASSLAKGAAEAFF | TGTGCCAGCAGTTTAGCAAAGGGGGCCGCTGAAGCTTTCTTT
. | TRBJ2-7 | . | TRBV5-1 | CASSPVVSGGEQYF | TGCGCCAGCAGCCCCGTTGTCAGTGGGGGCGAGCAGTACTTC
. | TRBJ2-1 | TRBD1 | TRBV5-6 | CASSWDRGLGEQFF | TGTGCCAGCAGCTGGGACAGGGGGCTTGGTGAGCAGTTCTTC
. | TRBJ2-1 | TRBD1 | TRBV24-1 | CATRGGTGDNEQFF | TGTGCCACCAGGGGGGGGACAGGGGACAATGAGCAGTTCTTC